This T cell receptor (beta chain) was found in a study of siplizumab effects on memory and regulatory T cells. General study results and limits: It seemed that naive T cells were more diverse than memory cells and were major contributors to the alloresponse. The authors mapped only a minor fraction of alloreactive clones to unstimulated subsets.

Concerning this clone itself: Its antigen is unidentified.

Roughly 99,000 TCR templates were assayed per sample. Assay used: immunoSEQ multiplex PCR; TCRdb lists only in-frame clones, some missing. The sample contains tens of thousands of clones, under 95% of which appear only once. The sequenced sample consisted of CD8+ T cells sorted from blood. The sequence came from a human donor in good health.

CDR3 sequence (DNA): TGTGCCAGCAGTTTAGCGGGAGGAGCTCGTGCTGATGAGCAGTTCTTC. This codes for CASSLAGGARADEQFF. The V and J genes are TRBV2 and TRBJ2-1, with TRBD2 matching 10 bases. CDR1 SNHLY and CDR2 FYNNEI come from the germline V gene. The CDR3 is 16 residues long. The ends lost 5 bases at V and 8 bases at J; junction bases unmatched: 12.